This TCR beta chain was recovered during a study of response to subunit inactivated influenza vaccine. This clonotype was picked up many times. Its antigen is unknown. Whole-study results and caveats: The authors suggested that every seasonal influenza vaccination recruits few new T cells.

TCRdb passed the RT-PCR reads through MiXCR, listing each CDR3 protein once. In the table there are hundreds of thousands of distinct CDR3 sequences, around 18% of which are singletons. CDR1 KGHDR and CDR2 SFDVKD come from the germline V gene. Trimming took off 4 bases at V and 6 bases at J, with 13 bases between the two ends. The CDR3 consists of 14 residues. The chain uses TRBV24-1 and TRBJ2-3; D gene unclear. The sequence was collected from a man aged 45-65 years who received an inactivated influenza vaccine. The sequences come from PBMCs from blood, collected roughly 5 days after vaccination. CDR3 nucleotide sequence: TGTGCCACCAGTGAGCAGACCAGCAAGGATACGCAGTATTTT. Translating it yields CATSEQTSKDTQYF.